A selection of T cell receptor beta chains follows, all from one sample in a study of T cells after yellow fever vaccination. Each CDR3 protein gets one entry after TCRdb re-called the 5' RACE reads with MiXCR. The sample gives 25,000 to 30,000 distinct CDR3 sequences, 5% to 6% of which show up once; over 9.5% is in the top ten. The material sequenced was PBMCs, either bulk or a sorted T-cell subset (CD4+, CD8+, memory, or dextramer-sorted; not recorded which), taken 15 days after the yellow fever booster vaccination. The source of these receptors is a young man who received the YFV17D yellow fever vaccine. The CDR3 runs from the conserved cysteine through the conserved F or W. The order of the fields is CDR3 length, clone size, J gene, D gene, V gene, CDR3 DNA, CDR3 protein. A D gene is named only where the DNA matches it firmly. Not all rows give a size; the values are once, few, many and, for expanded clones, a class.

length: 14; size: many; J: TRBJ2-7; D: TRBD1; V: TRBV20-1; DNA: TGCAGTGCGGATCCCGGGACAGGACTCCTTGAGCAGTACTTC; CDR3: CSADPGTGLLEQYF
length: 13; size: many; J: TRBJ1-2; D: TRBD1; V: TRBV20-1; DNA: TGCAGTGCGTTGGGACAGAGTAACTATGGCTACACCTTC; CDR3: CSALGQSNYGYTF
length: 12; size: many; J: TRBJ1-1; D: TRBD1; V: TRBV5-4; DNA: TGTGCCAGCAGCTTGGACAGGGGAAAAGCTTTCTTT; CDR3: CASSLDRGKAFF
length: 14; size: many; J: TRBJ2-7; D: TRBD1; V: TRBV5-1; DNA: TGCGCCAGCAGCTGGATGGACAGGCTGGCCGAGCAGTACTTC; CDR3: CASSWMDRLAEQYF
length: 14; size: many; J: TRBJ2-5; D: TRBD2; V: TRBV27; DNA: TGTGCCAGCAGTTTAGCGGGAGGAGGAGAGACCCAGTACTTC; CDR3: CASSLAGGGETQYF
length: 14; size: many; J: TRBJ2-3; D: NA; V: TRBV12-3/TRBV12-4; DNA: TGTGCCAGCAGTATAATGCGGAGCACAGATACGCAGTATTTT; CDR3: CASSIMRSTDTQYF
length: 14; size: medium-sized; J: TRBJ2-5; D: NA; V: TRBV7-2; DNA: TGTGCCAGCAGGCAACCGAAATACCAAGAGACCCAGTACTTC; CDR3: CASRQPKYQETQYF
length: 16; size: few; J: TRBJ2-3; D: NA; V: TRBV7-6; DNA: TGTGCCAGCAGCGGGGGGGGGGCCATGAGCACAGATACGCAGTATTTT; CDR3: CASSGGGAMSTDTQYF
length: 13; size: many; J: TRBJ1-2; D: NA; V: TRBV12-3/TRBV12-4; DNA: TGTGCCAGCAGTTTGGGGGGGGGAAGTGGCTACACCTTC; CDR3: CASSLGGGSGYTF
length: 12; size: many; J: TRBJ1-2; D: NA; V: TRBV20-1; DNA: TGCAGTGCTAGCGGAGAGATTGGGGGCTACACCTTC; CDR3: CSASGEIGGYTF
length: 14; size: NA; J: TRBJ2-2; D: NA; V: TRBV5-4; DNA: TGTGCCAGCAGCCTGAGGTCCGAATCCGGGGAGCTGTTTTTT; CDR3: CASSLRSESGELFF
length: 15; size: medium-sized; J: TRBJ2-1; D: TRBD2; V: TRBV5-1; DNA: TGCGCCAGCAGCTTGACTAGCGGGAGTATCAATGAGCAGTTCTTC; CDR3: CASSLTSGSINEQFF
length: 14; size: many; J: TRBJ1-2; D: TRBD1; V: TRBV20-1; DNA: TGCAGTGCCCACCAGGGGGGCGGCGACTATGGCTACACCTTC; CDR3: CSAHQGGGDYGYTF
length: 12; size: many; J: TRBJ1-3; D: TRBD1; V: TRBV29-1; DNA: TGCAGCGCGACAGGGCACGGAAACACCATATATTTT; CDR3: CSATGHGNTIYF
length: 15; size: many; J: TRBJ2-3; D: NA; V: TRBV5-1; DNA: TGCGCCAGCAGCTTGAATCCACCGGGCACAGATACGCAGTATTTT; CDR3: CASSLNPPGTDTQYF
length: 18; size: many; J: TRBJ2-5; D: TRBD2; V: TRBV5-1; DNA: TGCGCCAGCAGCTTACAACTTTTCGTGAGCGGGAAGGGAGAGACCCAGTACTTC; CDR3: CASSLQLFVSGKGETQYF
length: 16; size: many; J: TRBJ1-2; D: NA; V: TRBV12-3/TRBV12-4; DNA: TGTGCCAGCAGTTTTGGCAGGCTTGGACTCAACTATGGCTACACCTTC; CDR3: CASSFGRLGLNYGYTF
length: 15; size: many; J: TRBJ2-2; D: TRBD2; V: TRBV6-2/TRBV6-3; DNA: TGTGCCAGCAGTGGACTAGCGGGAGTGATCGGGGAGCTGTTTTTT; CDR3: CASSGLAGVIGELFF
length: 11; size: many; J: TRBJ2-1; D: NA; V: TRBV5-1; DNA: TGCGCCAGCAGCCTAGACAATGAGCAGTTCTTC; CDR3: CASSLDNEQFF
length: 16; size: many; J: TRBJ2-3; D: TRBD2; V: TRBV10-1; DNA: TGCGCCAGCAGCCCCGGACTAGCGGGAGTGTCAGATACGCAGTATTTT; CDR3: CASSPGLAGVSDTQYF
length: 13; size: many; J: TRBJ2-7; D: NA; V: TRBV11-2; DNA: TGTGCCAGCAGCTTAGGGACAGCCTACGAGCAGTACTTC; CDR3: CASSLGTAYEQYF
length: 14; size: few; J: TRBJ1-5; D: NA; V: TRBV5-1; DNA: TGCGCCAGCAGCCCACGGAGTACCGATCAGCCCCAGCATTTT; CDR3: CASSPRSTDQPQHF
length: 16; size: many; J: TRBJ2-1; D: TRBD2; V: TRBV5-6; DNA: TGTGCCAGCAGCAGCGGACTAGCGGGCATTCACAATGAGCAGTTCTTC; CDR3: CASSSGLAGIHNEQFF
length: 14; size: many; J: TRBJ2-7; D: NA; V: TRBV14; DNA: TGTGCCAGCAGCCATCGACAGGACTCCTACGAGCAGTACTTC; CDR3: CASSHRQDSYEQYF
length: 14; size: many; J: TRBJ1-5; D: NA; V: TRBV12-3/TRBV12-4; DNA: TGTGCCAGCAGTTTAGACAGGGTCAATCAGCCCCAGCATTTT; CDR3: CASSLDRVNQPQHF
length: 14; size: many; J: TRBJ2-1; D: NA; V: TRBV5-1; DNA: TGCGCCAGCAGCACGGATGCCTTAGGCTATGAGCAGTTCTTC; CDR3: CASSTDALGYEQFF
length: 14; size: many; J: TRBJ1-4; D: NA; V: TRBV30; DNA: TGTGCCTGGAGTTTGGGGGCAACTAATGAAAAACTGTTTTTT; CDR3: CAWSLGATNEKLFF
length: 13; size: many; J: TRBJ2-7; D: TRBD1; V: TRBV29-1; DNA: TGCAGCGCCAAGGACAGGGACGACTACGAGCAGTACTTC; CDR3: CSAKDRDDYEQYF
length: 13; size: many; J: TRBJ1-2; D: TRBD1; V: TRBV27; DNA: TGTGCCAGCAGTCCCGGACAGGGTGGTGGCTACACCTTC; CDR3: CASSPGQGGGYTF
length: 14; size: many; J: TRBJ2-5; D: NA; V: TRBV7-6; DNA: TGTGCCAGCAGCTTAGATGTGGGTCAAGAGACCCAGTACTTC; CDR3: CASSLDVGQETQYF
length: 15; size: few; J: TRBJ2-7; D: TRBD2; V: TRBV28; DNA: TGTGCCAGCAGACGCCCGGGACTAGTCTTTTACGAGCAGTACTTC; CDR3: CASRRPGLVFYEQYF
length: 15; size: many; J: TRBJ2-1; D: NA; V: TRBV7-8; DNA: TGTGCCAGCAGCTCCACTTCTAGCTCCTACAATGAGCAGTTCTTC; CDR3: CASSSTSSSYNEQFF
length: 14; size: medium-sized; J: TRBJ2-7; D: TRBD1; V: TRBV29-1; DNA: TGCAGCGTTGTTCCCCAGGGGGCAATTGACGAGCAGTACTTC; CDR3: CSVVPQGAIDEQYF
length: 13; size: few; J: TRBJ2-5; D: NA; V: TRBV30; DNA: TGTGCCTGGTCAGGGCTGCTCCAAGAGACCCAGTACTTC; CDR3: CAWSGLLQETQYF
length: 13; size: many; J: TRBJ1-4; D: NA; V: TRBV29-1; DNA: TGCAGCGTTGTAACCGGGGGCAATGAAAAACTGTTTTTT; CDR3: CSVVTGGNEKLFF
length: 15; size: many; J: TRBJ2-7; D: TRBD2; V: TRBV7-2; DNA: TGTGCCAGCAGCCTGGCCACTAGCGGGAGTAGCGAGCAGTACTTC; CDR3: CASSLATSGSSEQYF
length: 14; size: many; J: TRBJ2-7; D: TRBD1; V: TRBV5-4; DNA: TGTGCCAGCAGCCCAGGGACAGGATCGGTCGAGCAGTACTTC; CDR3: CASSPGTGSVEQYF
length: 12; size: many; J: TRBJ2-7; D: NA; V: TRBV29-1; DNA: TGCAGCGTTGGAGAACCACCCTACGAGCAGTACTTC; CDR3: CSVGEPPYEQYF
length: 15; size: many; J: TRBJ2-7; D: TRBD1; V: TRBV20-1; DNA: TGCAGTGCCCCTCCGACCGGGACAGCAACCTACGAGCAGTACTTC; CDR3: CSAPPTGTATYEQYF
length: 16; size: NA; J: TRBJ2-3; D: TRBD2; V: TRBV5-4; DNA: TGTGCCAGCAGCAAACTTACTAGCGGGATTGCAGATACGCAGTATTTT; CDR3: CASSKLTSGIADTQYF
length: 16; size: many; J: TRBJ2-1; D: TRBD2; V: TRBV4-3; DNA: TGCGCCAGCAGCGGACGACTAGCGGGAAACTACAATGAGCAGTTCTTC; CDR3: CASSGRLAGNYNEQFF
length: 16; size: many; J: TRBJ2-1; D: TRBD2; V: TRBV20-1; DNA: TGCAGTGCTTCCAGCGGGGGGCGGGGGTTCTACAATGAGCAGTTCTTC; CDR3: CSASSGGRGFYNEQFF
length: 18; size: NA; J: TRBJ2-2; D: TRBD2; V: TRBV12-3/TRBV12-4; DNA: TGTGCCAGCACTCCGTCCCCCTCACTAGCGGGAGGCACCGGGGAGCTGTTTTTT; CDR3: CASTPSPSLAGGTGELFF
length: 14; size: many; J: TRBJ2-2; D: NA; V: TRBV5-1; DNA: TGCGCCAGCAGCTTAGGACAGTTCACCGGGGAGCTGTTTTTT; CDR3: CASSLGQFTGELFF
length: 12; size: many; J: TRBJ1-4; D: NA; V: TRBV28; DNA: TGTGCCAGCAGTTTACCCGGCGAAAAACTGTTTTTT; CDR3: CASSLPGEKLFF
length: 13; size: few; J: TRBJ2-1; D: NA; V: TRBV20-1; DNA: TGCAGTGCTCCGAGGCGGGCCGACAATGAGCAGTTCTTC; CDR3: CSAPRRADNEQFF
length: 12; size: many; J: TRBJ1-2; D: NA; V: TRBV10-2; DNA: TGCGCCAGCAGCGAGGAGTCCTATGGCTACACCTTC; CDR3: CASSEESYGYTF
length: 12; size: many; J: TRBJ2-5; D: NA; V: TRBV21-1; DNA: TGTGCCAGCGGCGGAGAAGAAGAGACCCAGTACTTC; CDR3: CASGGEEETQYF
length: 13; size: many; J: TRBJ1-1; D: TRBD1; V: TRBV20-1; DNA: TGCAGTGCCAGGACAGGCCGAGGGGGTGAAGCTTTCTTT; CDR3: CSARTGRGGEAFF
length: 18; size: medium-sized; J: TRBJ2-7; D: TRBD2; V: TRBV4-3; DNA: TGCGCCAGCAGCCAAGATAGGGGGCCCGGGACTAGCAGTTATGAGCAGTACTTC; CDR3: CASSQDRGPGTSSYEQYF
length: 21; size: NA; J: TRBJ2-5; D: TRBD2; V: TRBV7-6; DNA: TGTGCTAGCAGCTTAGTACGCGGGGGAGGTCCGAGCGGGAGAAGGTCGGAGACCCAGTACTTC; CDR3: CASSLVRGGGPSGRRSETQYF
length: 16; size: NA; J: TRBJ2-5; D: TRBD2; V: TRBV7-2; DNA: TGTGCCAGCAGCTTAGGAATAGCGGGAGCGCAAGAGACCCAGTACTTC; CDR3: CASSLGIAGAQETQYF
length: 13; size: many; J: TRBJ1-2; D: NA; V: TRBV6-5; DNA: TGTGCCTCAAACGAACGCGGCTACTATGGCTACACCTTC; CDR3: CASNERGYYGYTF
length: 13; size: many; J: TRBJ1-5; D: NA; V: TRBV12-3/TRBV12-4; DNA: TGTGCCAGCAGCGAGTGGCAGAATCAGCCCCAGCATTTT; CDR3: CASSEWQNQPQHF